This is a list of T cell receptor beta chains from one sample in a study of shared clonotypes between healthy human individuals. The data were produced by immunoSEQ multiplex PCR, yet TCRdb's version contains in-frame clones alone and is incomplete. The data hold about 2,500,000 clones, with about 92% observed a single time. The material sequenced was naive CD4+ T cells sorted from blood. The receptor set was obtained from a man between 18 and 29 years old in good health. Both conserved end residues are part of each CDR3. The order of the fields is D gene, clone size, V gene, J gene, CDR3 DNA, CDR3 protein. The D gene is left open where the match is weak. Only part of the rows carry a size: once, few, many, or a class if the clone is expanded.

D: TRBD2
size: NA
V: TRBV5-1
J: TRBJ2-3
DNA: TGCGCCAGCAGCCCCCCGACTAGCGGGGTCACAGATACGCAGTATTTT
CDR3: CASSPPTSGVTDTQYF

D: NA
size: NA
V: TRBV5-6
J: TRBJ2-6
DNA: TGTGCCAGCAGCACCCCGGGACGGCTCTCTGGGGCCAACGTCCTGACTTTC
CDR3: CASSTPGRLSGANVLTF

D: NA
size: NA
V: TRBV5-1
J: TRBJ1-4
DNA: TGCGCCAGCAGTGACCGCGGGGAAAAACTGTTTTTT
CDR3: CASSDRGEKLFF

D: NA
size: NA
V: TRBV28
J: TRBJ2-7
DNA: TGTGCCAGCAGTTCACCAGCGACAACCTCCTACGAGCAGTACTTC
CDR3: CASSSPATTSYEQYF

D: NA
size: NA
V: TRBV7-9
J: TRBJ1-1
DNA: TGTGCCAGCAGCTTAGCGGAGCCCACTGAAGCTTTCTTT
CDR3: CASSLAEPTEAFF

D: TRBD2
size: once
V: TRBV30
J: TRBJ2-1
DNA: TGTGCCTGGAGTGCCGGGTTGGTAGCGGGCCATGAGCAGTTCTTC
CDR3: CAWSAGLVAGHEQFF

D: NA
size: NA
V: TRBV7-9
J: TRBJ2-2
DNA: TGTGCCAGTGCTGGGGAGCTGTTTTTT
CDR3: CASAGELFF

D: NA
size: once
V: TRBV7-9
J: TRBJ2-5
DNA: TGTGCCAGCAGCTTAGTACCCAATCAAGAGACCCAGTACTTC
CDR3: CASSLVPNQETQYF

D: NA
size: once
V: TRBV4-1
J: TRBJ2-5
DNA: TGCGCCAGCAGCCAAGCAGCGAGGGAGACCCAGTACTTC
CDR3: CASSQAARETQYF

D: TRBD2
size: NA
V: TRBV7-2
J: TRBJ2-1
DNA: TGTGCCAGCAGCCCCCCACTAGCGGGAGGCCACAATGAGCAGTTCTTC
CDR3: CASSPPLAGGHNEQFF

D: TRBD1
size: NA
V: TRBV13
J: TRBJ1-2
DNA: TGTGCCAGCAGCTTAACAGGGGAAAAAGCTAACTATGGCTACACCTTC
CDR3: CASSLTGEKANYGYTF